These 29 T cell receptor beta chains came from one sample sequenced in a study of blood T cells in healthy people across ages. A second PCR of 7 to 11 cycles used a sample-barcoded 5' primer and a J-beta primer mix. TCRdb re-derived calls from the 5' RACE reads in MiXCR, one entry per CDR3 protein. The sample records 700,000 to 950,000 distinct CDR3 sequences, roughly 64% being singletons. The specimen sequenced was blood. Every receptor here comes from a man aged 25 to 40 in good health.

This sequence joins TRBV12-3 or TRBV12-4 and TRBJ1-1, with D uncertain. The CDR3 length is 13 residues. V lost 5 bases and J lost 5, with 12 bases in between. CDR3 nucleotide sequence: TGTGCCAGCAGTCTCGAACGAGGGACTGAAGCTTTCTTT. Translating it yields CASSLERGTEAFF.

The chain combines TRBV7-9 with TRBJ1-2; tentatively, D is TRBD1 (6 bases). The CDR3 extends over 14 amino acids. Germline assignment: CDR1 SEHNR and CDR2 FQNEAQ (reference sequence). The V end lost 7 bases, the J end lost 2 bases, and 14 bases lay between the germline ends. The CDR3: CASKWGAGNYGYTF. In DNA form, the CDR3 reads TGTGCCAGCAAATGGGGGGCTGGAAACTATGGCTACACCTTC.

V and J are TRBV6-5 and TRBJ1-2; D unclear. The CDR3 is made up of 14 amino acids. Germline CDR1 reads MNHEY; CDR2 reads SVGAGI. Trimming stripped 2 bases from V and 8 bases from J, with 15 bases between. The CDR3 DNA follows: TGTGCCAGCAGTTACGACCTCGCCGCGGGGGGCTACACCTTC. Translating gives CASSYDLAAGGYTF.

This rearrangement joins TRBV14 to TRBJ2-1; tentatively, D is TRBD2 (6 bases). There are 14 residues in the CDR3. The ends were cut back, 5 bases at V and 0 bases at J, with 8 bases in the middle. Germline CDR1 SGHDN, CDR2 FVKESK. CDR3 nucleotides: TGTGCCAGCAGCTCGGACTACTCCTACAATGAGCAGTTCTTC. It specifies CASSSDYSYNEQFF.

The chain is built from TRBV20-1 and TRBJ2-7; 8 nucleotides align to TRBD1. The CDR3 loop spans 14 amino acids. Germline assignment: CDR1 DFQATT and CDR2 SNEGSKA (reference sequence). V gave up 1 base and J gave up 3 bases; unmatched junction bases: 5. CDR3 sequence reads: CSARAATGVYEQYF. CDR3 coding DNA: TGCAGTGCTAGAGCCGCGACAGGGGTCTACGAGCAGTACTTC.

The rearrangement joins TRBV7-2 to TRBJ2-1, with 11 bases fitting TRBD2. Per germline, CDR1 SGHTA and CDR2 FQGNSA. V lost 5 bases, J lost 7 bases, and 19 bases stayed unmatched. The CDR3 spans 19 residues. CDR3 coding DNA: TGTGCCAGCAGCCCCTCGAACATCCTGCTAGCGGGAGGCCGAAATGAGCAGTTCTTC. It is translated as CASSPSNILLAGGRNEQFF.

This chain links TRBV24-1 with TRBJ2-7; TRBD1 matches at 7 bases. V trimming: 3 bases; J trimming: 4 bases; junction bases outside the gene matches: 5. This CDR3 region has 14 residues. Per the germline V gene, CDR1 is KGHDR and CDR2 is SFDVKD. The CDR3 sequence: CATSDPRDRYEQYF. CDR3 sequence (DNA): TGTGCCACCAGTGATCCCCGGGACAGATACGAGCAGTACTTC.

This clonotype was seen a single time. V gene TRBV28 combines with J gene TRBJ2-5; TRBD2 matches 8 bases. The assigned J gene may be wrong: the sequence end matches TRBJ2-7 better. The CDR3 extends over 14 amino acids. CDR1 MDHEN and CDR2 SYDVKM come from the germline V gene. The DNA for the CDR3 is TGTGCCAGCAGTTCCATAGCGGGAAGCTACGAGCAGTACTTC. Translating it yields CASSSIAGSYEQYF.

The table lists this clonotype with a few counts. The rearrangement joins TRBV20-1 to TRBJ1-5, with 7 bases matching TRBD1. The CDR3 consists of 15 residues. With 2 bases clipped from V and 5 bases from J, the junction kept 9 bases outside the gene matches. The germline CDR1 and CDR2 sequences are DFQATT and SNEGSKA (reference sequence). The CDR3: CSARKGGGNDQPQHF. The CDR3 DNA is TGCAGTGCTAGAAAGGGAGGGGGCAATGATCAGCCCCAGCATTTT.

This clonotype was counted only a few times. J is TRBJ2-4 and V is TRBV6-1, with a possible D match to TRBD1 (5 bases). Per germline, CDR1 MNHNS and CDR2 SASEGT. Trimming removed 5 bases at V and 9 bases at J, with 23 bases between. This CDR3 has 16 residues. The CDR3 DNA reads TGTGCCAGCAGTCAGCCGGGCAGGACCCCTCAGGGCATTCAGTACTTC. Protein sequence: CASSQPGRTPQGIQYF.

The table lists this clonotype with a few counts. The rearrangement joins TRBV5-1 to TRBJ2-2, with D possibly TRBD1 on 5 matching bases. V was shortened by 4 bases and J by 7 bases, with 8 bases between the two germline ends. This CDR3 is built from 12 residues. Germline loops: CDR1 SGHRS, CDR2 YFSETQ. CDR3 region: CASSRDSGELFF. CDR3 bases: TGCGCCAGCAGCCGAGACAGCGGGGAGCTGTTTTTT.

This chain links TRBV19 with TRBJ2-3; no clear D. The V gene's germline CDR1 is LNHDA and CDR2 SQIVND (reference sequence). The CDR3 covers 14 residues. The germline V and J ends were trimmed by 3 bases and 0 bases, with 7 bases remaining between them. This CDR3 reads CASSMEKSTDTQYF. The CDR3 bases are TGTGCCAGTAGTATGGAGAAAAGCACAGATACGCAGTATTTT.

The rearrangement links TRBV4-1 to TRBJ2-1; no clear D gene. This CDR3 comprises 13 residues. Germline V lookup: CDR1 MGHRA, CDR2 YSYEKL. Trimming removed 1 base at V and 6 bases at J, with 7 bases between. CDR3 sequence (DNA): TGCGCCAGCAGCCAAGGTGTCGGCAATGAGCAGTTCTTC. Translating it yields CASSQGVGNEQFF.

The chain recombines TRBV10-2 with TRBJ1-3, with D unclear. This CDR3 comprises 15 residues. Per germline, CDR1 WSHSY and CDR2 SAAADI. The V gene lost 0 bases and the J gene lost 0 bases, with 6 bases spanning the gap. CDR3 in DNA: TGCGCCAGCAGTGAGTCGAATCTCTCTGGAAACACCATATATTTT. Translating gives CASSESNLSGNTIYF.

The genes are TRBV20-1 and TRBJ2-1, with TRBD2 matching over 14 bases. Germline CDR1 and CDR2: DFQATT and SNEGSKA (reference sequence). This CDR3 region has 15 residues. V dropped 2 bases and J dropped 9; count of bases not matched to a gene: 6. The CDR3 loop is CSARRLAGGQGEQFF. For the CDR3, the DNA is TGCAGTGCTAGAAGACTAGCGGGGGGGCAAGGTGAGCAGTTCTTC.

This chain joins TRBV25-1 and TRBJ2-6; D perhaps matches TRBD2 (6 bases). The CDR3 covers 16 residues. Germline CDR1 MGHDK, CDR2 SYGVNS. V lost 2 bases, J lost 0 bases, and 8 bases lay in between. The CDR3 spells CASSEVGGSGANVLTF. CDR3 in DNA: TGTGCCAGCAGTGAAGTGGGGGGCTCTGGGGCCAACGTCCTGACTTTC.

The chain uses TRBV6-1 and TRBJ1-6; no firm D call. CDR1 and CDR2 (germline): MNHNS, SASEGT. V was shortened by 6 bases and J by 10 bases, with 16 bases between the two germline ends. This CDR3 comprises 14 residues. This CDR3 reads CASRLEPKRSPLHF. The CDR3 region has the DNA TGTGCCAGCAGGCTAGAACCCAAACGGTCACCCCTCCACTTT.

The rearrangement joins TRBV4-2 to TRBJ2-2, with TRBD1 identical over 7 bases. Losses at the gene ends were 2 bases for V and 2 bases for J; bases not matched to a gene: 5. The CDR3 totals 16 residues. Germline CDR1 and CDR2: LGHNA and YNFKEQ. CDR3 nucleotides: TGTGCCAGCAGCCAACCCGGGACAGCCAACACCGGGGAGCTGTTTTTT. Amino acid sequence: CASSQPGTANTGELFF.

The CDR3 protein is CASSLVGQYF. The CDR3 region has the DNA TGTGCCAGCAGCCTAGTAGGGCAGTATTTT. This sequence joins TRBV2 and TRBJ2-3; no definite D call. From germline, CDR1 is SNHLY and CDR2 FYNNEI. This CDR3 is 10 amino acids long. Trimming took 6 bases from V and 11 from J, leaving 9 bases between them.

The gene calls are TRBV20-1 and TRBJ2-3; 11 bases are shared with TRBD2. The CDR3 spans 15 residues. Germline CDR1 DFQATT, CDR2 SNEGSKA (reference sequence). Trimming cost V 4 bases and J 4 bases; bases outside gene matches: 7. CDR3 in DNA: TGCAGTGCTACCAGACTAGCGGGGAGGCCAGATACGCAGTATTTT. Translation: CSATRLAGRPDTQYF.

This clonotype has just a few counts. The V call is TRBV4-3, the J call TRBJ2-7; no reliable D call. V lost 4 bases and J 1 base, leaving 11 bases between the germline ends. The germline CDR1 and CDR2 sequences are LGHNA and YSLEER. This CDR3 comprises 14 residues. DNA of the CDR3: TGCGCCAGCAGCCCGGGTACTTTATCCTACGAGCAGTACTTC. Translation gives CASSPGTLSYEQYF.

V usage is TRBV11-3 and J usage is TRBJ2-3; D may be TRBD2 (6 bases). The germline gives CDR1 SGHNT, CDR2 YENEEA. The germline V and J ends were trimmed by 5 bases and 7 bases, with 19 bases remaining between them. The CDR3 runs 15 residues. DNA for the CDR3: TGTGCCAGCAGCCCGGGCGGGATTGACTTGAATACGCAGTATTTT. Its protein product is CASSPGGIDLNTQYF.

The genes are TRBV6-1 and TRBJ1-2; D remains ambiguous. This CDR3 contains 13 residues. Germline V gene data show CDR1 as MNHNS and CDR2 as SASEGT. Deletions cut 3 bases from V and 0 bases from J, with 5 bases between. The CDR3 spells CASSDPANYGYTF. As DNA, the CDR3 is TGTGCCAGCAGTGACCCAGCTAACTATGGCTACACCTTC.

This rearrangement joins TRBV7-8 to TRBJ2-5; D remains unclear. The CDR3 runs to 14 residues. Germline V gives CDR1 SGHVS, CDR2 FQNEAQ. V dropped 1 base and J dropped 5 bases, with 11 bases sitting between them. CDR3 protein: CASSLEARLETQYF. The CDR3 coding sequence is TGTGCCAGCAGCTTAGAAGCCAGACTCGAGACCCAGTACTTC.

CDR3 DNA sequence: TGTGCCAGCAGCCAGGCAAATATTTACGAGCAGTACTTC. Amino acids: CASSQANIYEQYF. The rearrangement links TRBV3-1 to TRBJ2-4; D is uncertain. The DNA end lines up better with TRBJ2-7; the J call may be wrong. Germline CDR1 and CDR2: LGHDT and YNNKEL (reference sequence). There are 13 residues in the CDR3.

This chain links TRBV12-3 or TRBV12-4 with TRBJ2-3; 8 positions agree with TRBD2. V gave up 3 bases and J gave up 2 bases; unmatched junction bases: 4. The CDR3 loop spans 15 amino acids. The CDR3 DNA reads as TGTGCCAGCAGTTTGACTAGCGACCTCACAGATACGCAGTATTTT. It encodes CASSLTSDLTDTQYF.

This clonotype was seen only a few times. The V gene is TRBV2, the J gene TRBJ1-2; 7 nucleotides align to TRBD1. Germline-derived CDR1 and CDR2 are SNHLY and FYNNEI. V lost 3 bases, J lost 6 bases, and 7 bases stayed unmatched. CDR3 length equals 14 residues. The CDR3 nucleotides read TGTGCCAGCAGTGATAGGGGGCAGGCGAATGGCTACACCTTC. Translating it yields CASSDRGQANGYTF.

Remarks on this clonotype: Germline and junction disagree at one end, which may indicate a read error. The rearrangement uses TRBV12-3 or TRBV12-4 and TRBJ2-4, with D possibly being TRBD1 (6 bases). The end of the DNA is better explained by TRBJ2-7, so the J call may be wrong. This CDR3 comprises 12 residues. CDR3 residues: CASRTGSSEQYF. CDR3 DNA sequence: TGTGCCAGCAGAACAGGGTCCTCCGAGCAGTACTTC.

J is TRBJ2-5 and V is TRBV6-5; 8 bases line up with TRBD2. The J call is uncertain, as TRBJ2-7 better fits the DNA end. This CDR3 comprises 16 residues. CDR1 and CDR2 (germline): MNHEY, SVGAGI. CDR3 in amino acids: CASSYSGTGGPNEQYF. Here the CDR3 DNA reads TGTGCCAGCAGTTACTCGGGAACGGGAGGGCCAAACGAGCAGTACTTC.